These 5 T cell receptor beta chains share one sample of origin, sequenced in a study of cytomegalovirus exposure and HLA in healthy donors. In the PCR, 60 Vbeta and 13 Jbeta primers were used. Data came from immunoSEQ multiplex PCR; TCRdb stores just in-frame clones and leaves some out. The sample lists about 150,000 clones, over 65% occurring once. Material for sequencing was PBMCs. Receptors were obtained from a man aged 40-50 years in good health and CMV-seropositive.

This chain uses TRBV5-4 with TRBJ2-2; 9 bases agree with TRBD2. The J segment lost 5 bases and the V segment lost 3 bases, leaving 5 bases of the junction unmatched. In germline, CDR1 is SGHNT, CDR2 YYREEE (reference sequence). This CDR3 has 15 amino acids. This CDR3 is CASSSAGGGTGELFF. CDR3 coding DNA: TGTGCCAGCAGCTCCGCGGGAGGGGGAACCGGGGAGCTGTTTTTT.

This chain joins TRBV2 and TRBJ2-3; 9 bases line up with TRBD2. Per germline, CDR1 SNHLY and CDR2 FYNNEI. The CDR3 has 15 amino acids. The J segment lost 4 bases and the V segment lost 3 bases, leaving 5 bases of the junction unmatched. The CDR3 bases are TGTGCCAGCAGTGACTGGCGGGAGGGCCCAGATACGCAGTATTTT. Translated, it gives CASSDWREGPDTQYF.

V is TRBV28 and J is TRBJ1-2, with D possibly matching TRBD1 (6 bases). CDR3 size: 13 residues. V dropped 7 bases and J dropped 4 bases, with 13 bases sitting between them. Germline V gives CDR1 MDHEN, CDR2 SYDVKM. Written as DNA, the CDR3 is TGTGCCAGCAAAACAGGGAAGAGCTATGGCTACACCTTC. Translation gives CASKTGKSYGYTF.

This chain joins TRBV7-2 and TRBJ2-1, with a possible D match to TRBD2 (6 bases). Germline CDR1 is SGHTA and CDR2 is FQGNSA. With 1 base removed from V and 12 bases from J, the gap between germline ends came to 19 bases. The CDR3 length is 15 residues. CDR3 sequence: CASSLVLSGSGGQFF. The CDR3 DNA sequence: TGTGCCAGCAGCTTAGTGCTTTCCGGGAGCGGTGGGCAGTTCTTC.

CDR3 sequence reads: CASSSRGSSSYNEQFF. For the CDR3, the DNA is TGTGCCAGCAGCTCCCGGGGTTCGAGCTCCTACAATGAGCAGTTCTTC. The rearrangement uses TRBV7-9 and TRBJ2-1; possibly TRBD2 for D (5 bases). Germline V CDR1 and CDR2: SEHNR, FQNEAQ (reference sequence). The CDR3 covers 16 residues. Trimming pared 4 bases from V and 0 bases from J, leaving 13 bases between.